This T cell receptor (beta chain) was identified during a study of monozygotic twins with inflammatory bowel disease. Study conclusions and caveats: IBD patients displayed reduced TCRbeta diversity (inverse Simpson) when set against healthy co-twins.

Collection yielded roughly 2.5 ml of blood per donor. The V gene's germline CDR1 is SEHNR and CDR2 FQNEAQ (reference sequence). This CDR3 has 16 amino acids. Making each TCR library took approximately 3,700 ng of total RNA. TCRdb reprocessed the 5' RACE reads, with one entry per CDR3 protein and no DNA. The listing contains roughly 200,000 distinct CDR3 sequences. On this clonotype: Its target is unknown.

This receptor was identified in a human donor with ulcerative colitis or Crohn's disease, or a healthy co-twin of an affected twin (not recorded which). The sequencing sample was made of blood. V is TRBV7-9 and J is TRBJ2-1; lacking DNA, the TRBD2 call made by TCRdb goes unchecked. CDR3 sequence reads: CASSRYSGGSYNEQFF.